This T cell receptor beta chain was found in a study of blood T cells in healthy people across ages (dated by TCRdb to 2015 to 2017). Context from the whole study: In model experiments, template switching captured roughly one uniquely barcoded TCR beta cDNA molecule for every two T cells. The donors were divided into four age groups: young (average around 16 years), middle-aged (approximately 41), aged (roughly 66) and long-lived (more than 75). To track age-related changes in TCR beta repertoire diversity, the study relied on deep sequencing normalized with unique cDNA molecular identifiers. The study analyzed two additional independent replicas of 1 million unique cDNA reads from the same blood draw for two donors, one aged 18 to 30 and one aged 80 or older. Donors of different ages were randomly distributed across sequencing lanes to avoid experimental bias.

The library was prepared using 5' RACE. Sequencer: Illumina HiSeq 2500. A second about 7 to 11 cycle PCR used a sample-barcoded 5' primer and a J-beta primer mix. A template-switch 5' adaptor carrying 12 random nucleotides introduced a unique molecular identifier onto each TCR beta cDNA molecule. Each sample yielded at least 2.5 million CDR3-containing paired-end reads. The Mint cDNA synthesis kit, primed by a TRBC-specific oligonucleotide, was used to synthesize first-strand cDNA from all RNA. All cDNA was treated with uracil-DNA glycosylase and then went through a first 18-cycle PCR with the universal primers M1SS and BC2_uni_R. The source study handled its data this way. Each sample was normalized by randomly selecting 1 million high-quality reads, each carrying a distinct molecular identifier. Instead of being binned into consensus sequences, reads with shared molecular identifiers were discarded. MiTCR, set to a Q25 quality threshold and the strictest error-elimination algorithm, was used for CDR3 identification, clonotype clustering and error correction. A nonparametric unseen species model with Euler transformation was used to estimate lower-bound total TCR beta diversity. Using fastp trimming at Q25 and MiXCR clonotype assembly, TCRdb reanalyzed the public sequencing data and kept in-frame beta chains. Duplicate CDR3 protein sequences are folded into a single record with the most common DNA and genes. What appears here as the V and J calls and clone size reflects TCRdb's work, not the paper's. For this sample the table gives 1,500,000 or so distinct CDR3 sequences, of which 42% were detected only once. Together, the top ten hold about 3.8% of the sample.

Donors were 30 to 45 systemically healthy Caucasian individuals from Russia aged 6 to 90 years. Each donor gave about 9.2 milliliters of peripheral blood, drawn into EDTA-treated Vacutainer tubes. Ficoll-Paque density-gradient centrifugation was used to isolate PBMCs, with at least 6 million obtained per sample. Trizol reagent was used to extract total RNA from PBMCs, with at least 6 micrograms per sample. Naive CD45RAhigh/CD27high T cell percentages were measured by flow cytometry on a PBMC aliquot from every donor. Deletion took 4 bases off V and 0 bases off J, with a span of 13 bases between the germline ends. The CDR3 spans 16 residues, from the cysteine through the phenylalanine. Solely the CDR3 DNA is kept, with 48 bases framed from the first base. CDR1 MGHRA and CDR2 YSYEKL were looked up in the germline V gene. In regard to this clonotype: Its specific antigen is unknown. No much larger clone is present one base from it, and per-base qualities are unavailable.

Overall study outcomes, separate from this receptor: Total diversity estimates from one million sequenced T cells were considered lower bounds and underestimates. The CMV infection status of donors was not known, potentially confounding age-related changes in expanded clonotypes. As age increased, observed TCR beta diversity per million T cells dropped in a roughly linear way, and a significant reduction was already evident by age 40. There was a strong correlation between observed TCR beta diversity and the percentage of naive T cells measured by flow cytometry. The long-lived group showed more naive CD4+ T cells, fewer expanded clones and increased TCR diversity than the aged group, suggesting age selection. Bulk unsorted PBMC profiling prevented conclusive comparison of naive and antigen-experienced compartments.

The sample was blood. The chain couples TRBV4-1 to TRBJ2-4; the D segment could be TRBD1, given 5 matching bases. The clonotype originates from a woman aged 18-35 years in good health. The nucleotide sequence is given as TGCGCCAGCAGCCCTAGACAGATTATAGCCAAAAACATTCAGTACTTC. This is translated as CASSPRQIIAKNIQYF.